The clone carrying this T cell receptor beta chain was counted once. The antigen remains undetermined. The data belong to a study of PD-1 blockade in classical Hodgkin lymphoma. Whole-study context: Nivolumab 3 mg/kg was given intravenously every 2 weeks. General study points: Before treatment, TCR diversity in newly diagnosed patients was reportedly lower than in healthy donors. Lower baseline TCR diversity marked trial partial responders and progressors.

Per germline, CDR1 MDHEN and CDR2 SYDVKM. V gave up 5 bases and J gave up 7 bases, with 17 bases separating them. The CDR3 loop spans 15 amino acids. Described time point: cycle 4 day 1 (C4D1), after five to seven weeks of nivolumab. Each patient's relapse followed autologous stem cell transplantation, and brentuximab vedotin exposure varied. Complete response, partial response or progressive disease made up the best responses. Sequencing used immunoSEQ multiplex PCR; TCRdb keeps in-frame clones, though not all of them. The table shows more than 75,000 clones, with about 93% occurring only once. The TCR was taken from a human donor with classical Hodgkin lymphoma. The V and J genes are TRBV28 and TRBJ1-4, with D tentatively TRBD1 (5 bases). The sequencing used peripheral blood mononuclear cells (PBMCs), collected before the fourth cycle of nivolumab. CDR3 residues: CASSRETGRSEKLFF. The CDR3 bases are TGTGCCAGCAGTAGGGAAACAGGACGTAGTGAAAAACTGTTTTTT.